This is a list of T cell receptor beta chains from one sample in a study of shared clonotypes between healthy human individuals. Only in-frame clones appear in the TCRdb table, and some are missing; sequencing was by immunoSEQ multiplex PCR. The sample includes over a million clones, roughly 97% of them seen just once. Sequenced sample: naive CD4+ T cells sorted from blood. These receptors all come from a man aged 25 to 40 in good health. CDR3s include the opening cysteine and the closing phenylalanine or tryptophan. The D gene is left open where the match is weak. Not all rows give a size; the values are once, few, many and, for expanded clones, a class.

J gene	clone size	D gene	V gene	CDR3 protein	CDR3 DNA
TRBJ1-2	once	-	TRBV30	CAWSVLGTPYGYTF	TGTGCCTGGAGTGTACTAGGGACCCCCTATGGCTACACCTTC
TRBJ1-1	-	-	TRBV23-1	CASSQSSSGVNTEAFF	TGCGCCAGCAGTCAATCATCGTCAGGTGTGAACACTGAAGCTTTCTTT
TRBJ2-7	-	TRBD1	TRBV30	CAGGTGNYEQYF	TGTGCCGGAGGGACAGGGAACTACGAGCAGTACTTC
TRBJ2-7	-	TRBD1	TRBV2	CASRARTGVYEQYF	TGTGCCAGCAGGGCAAGGACAGGGGTCTACGAGCAGTACTTC
TRBJ1-1	-	-	TRBV11-3	CASSRILETEAFF	TGTGCCAGCAGCCGTATCCTGGAAACTGAAGCTTTCTTT
TRBJ2-7	-	-	TRBV5-1	CARKRRGSYEQYF	TGCGCCAGGAAGCGTAGGGGGTCCTACGAGCAGTACTTC
TRBJ2-1	-	-	TRBV19	CASSIRVQSNEQFF	TGTGCCAGTAGTATCCGTGTCCAAAGCAATGAGCAGTTCTTC
TRBJ2-1	-	-	TRBV18	CASSPRKQYNEQFF	TGTGCCAGCTCACCTCGGAAACAATACAATGAGCAGTTCTTC
TRBJ2-7	-	-	TRBV7-9	CASSRKPYEQYF	TGTGCCAGCAGTCGGAAGCCCTACGAGCAGTACTTC
TRBJ2-1	-	-	TRBV19	CASRIGQGSGDEQFF	TGTGCCAGTAGGATCGGGCAGGGTAGTGGCGATGAGCAGTTCTTC
TRBJ2-2	-	TRBD2	TRBV19	CASSILAGGSGELFF	TGTGCCAGTAGTATACTAGCGGGAGGGTCCGGGGAGCTGTTTTTT
TRBJ2-1	-	-	TRBV27	CASSLRLGGAYNEQFF	TGTGCCAGCAGTTTAAGGTTGGGTGGGGCCTACAATGAGCAGTTCTTC
TRBJ2-1	-	-	TRBV28	CASSPRQEQFF	TGTGCCAGCAGTCCGCGACAGGAGCAGTTCTTC
TRBJ1-5	-	-	TRBV10-3	CAISESLGLQPQHF	TGTGCCATCAGTGAGTCGTTGGGGCTTCAGCCCCAGCATTTT
TRBJ1-5	-	-	TRBV6-1	CASGVNNQPQHF	TGTGCCAGCGGGGTAAACAATCAGCCCCAGCATTTT
TRBJ1-4	-	-	TRBV11-2	CASSRVLSNEKLFF	TGTGCCAGCAGCAGAGTCCTAAGTAATGAAAAACTGTTTTTT
TRBJ2-1	-	-	TRBV29-1	CSVGLHNEQFF	TGCAGCGTTGGGCTTCACAATGAGCAGTTCTTC
TRBJ2-7	-	-	TRBV7-9	CASSPGGGGTNYEQYF	TGTGCCAGCAGCCCCGGGGGAGGAGGTACCAACTACGAGCAGTACTTC
TRBJ1-1	-	-	TRBV5-1	CASSLGDRMNTEAFF	TGCGCCAGCAGCTTGGGTGACAGAATGAACACTGAAGCTTTCTTT
TRBJ1-1	-	-	TRBV9	CASSTGSMNTEAFF	TGTGCCAGCAGCACAGGGAGTATGAACACTGAAGCTTTCTTT
TRBJ1-5	once	-	TRBV18	CASSPNRDGNQPQHF	TGTGCCAGCTCACCAAACAGGGATGGCAATCAGCCCCAGCATTTT
TRBJ1-1	-	-	TRBV28	CASSPQRVSTEAFF	TGTGCCAGCAGTCCGCAGAGGGTGAGCACTGAAGCTTTCTTT
TRBJ2-4	-	-	TRBV11-2	CASSIEPGKNIQYF	TGTGCCAGCAGCATAGAACCGGGAAAAAACATTCAGTACTTC
TRBJ2-7	-	-	TRBV7-2	CASSLAVYSTEQYF	TGTGCCAGCAGCTTAGCGGTTTACAGTACCGAGCAGTACTTC
TRBJ2-6	once	TRBD1	TRBV6-4	CASSAGTGSGANVLTF	TGTGCCAGCAGTGCCGGGACAGGCTCTGGGGCCAACGTCCTGACTTTC
TRBJ2-3	-	TRBD1	TRBV7-8	CASSLVQGATDTQYF	TGTGCCAGCAGCTTAGTGCAGGGGGCCACAGATACGCAGTATTTT
TRBJ1-2	-	TRBD1	TRBV7-9	CASSYRGSASGANYGYTF	TGTGCCAGCAGCTACAGGGGATCAGCATCCGGGGCTAACTATGGCTACACCTTC
TRBJ1-4	-	-	TRBV7-4	CASSFNSAEKLFF	TGTGCCAGCAGCTTCAATTCCGCTGAAAAACTGTTTTTT
TRBJ1-4	once	-	TRBV27	CASSLTGIFEKLFF	TGTGCCAGCAGTCTAACCGGGATCTTCGAAAAACTGTTTTTT
TRBJ2-7	-	TRBD1	TRBV2	CASSEGDRGTYEQYF	TGTGCCAGCAGTGAGGGGGACAGGGGAACCTACGAGCAGTACTTC